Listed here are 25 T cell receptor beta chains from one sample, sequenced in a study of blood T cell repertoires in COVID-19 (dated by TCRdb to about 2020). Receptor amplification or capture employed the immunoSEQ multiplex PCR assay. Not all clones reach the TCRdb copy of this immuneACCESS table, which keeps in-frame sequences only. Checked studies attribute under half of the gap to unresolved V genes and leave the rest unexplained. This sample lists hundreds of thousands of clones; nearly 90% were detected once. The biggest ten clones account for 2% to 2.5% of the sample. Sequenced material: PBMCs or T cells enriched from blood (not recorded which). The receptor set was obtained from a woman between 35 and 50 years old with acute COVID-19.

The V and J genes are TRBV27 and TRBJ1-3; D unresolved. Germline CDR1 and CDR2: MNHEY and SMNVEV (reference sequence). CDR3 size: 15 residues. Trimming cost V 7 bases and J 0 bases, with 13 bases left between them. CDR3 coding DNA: TGTGCCAGCACCCTTTTTGTATTCTCTGGAAACACCATATATTTT. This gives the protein CASTLFVFSGNTIYF.

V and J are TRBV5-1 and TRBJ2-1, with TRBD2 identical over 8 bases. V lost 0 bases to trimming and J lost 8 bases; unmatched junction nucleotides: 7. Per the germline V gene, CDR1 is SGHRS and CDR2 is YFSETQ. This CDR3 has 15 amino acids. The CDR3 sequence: CASSLVSGGADEQFF. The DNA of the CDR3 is TGCGCCAGCAGCTTGGTTTCCGGGGGGGCGGATGAGCAGTTCTTC.

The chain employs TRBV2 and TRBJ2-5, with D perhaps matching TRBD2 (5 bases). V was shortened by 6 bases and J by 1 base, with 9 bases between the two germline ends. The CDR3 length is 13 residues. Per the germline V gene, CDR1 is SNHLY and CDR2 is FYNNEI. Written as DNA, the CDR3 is TGTGCCAGCAGCCTGGGAGCCCAAGAGACCCAGTACTTC. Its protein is CASSLGAQETQYF.

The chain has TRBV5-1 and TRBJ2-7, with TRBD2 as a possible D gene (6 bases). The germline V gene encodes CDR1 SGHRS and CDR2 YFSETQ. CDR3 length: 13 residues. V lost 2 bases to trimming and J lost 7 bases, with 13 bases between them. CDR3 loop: CASSLPLAREQYF. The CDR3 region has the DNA TGCGCCAGCAGCTTACCGCTAGCGAGGGAGCAGTACTTC.

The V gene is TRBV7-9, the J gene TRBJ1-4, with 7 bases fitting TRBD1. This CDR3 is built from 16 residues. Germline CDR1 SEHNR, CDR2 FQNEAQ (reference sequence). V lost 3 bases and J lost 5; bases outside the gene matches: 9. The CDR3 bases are TGTGCCAGCAGCTTTGACCCGGGACAGTCAAATGAAAAACTGTTTTTT. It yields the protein CASSFDPGQSNEKLFF.

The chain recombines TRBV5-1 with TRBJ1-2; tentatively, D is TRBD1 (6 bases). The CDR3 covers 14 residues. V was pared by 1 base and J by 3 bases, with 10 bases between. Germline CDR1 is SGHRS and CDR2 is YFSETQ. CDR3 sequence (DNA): TGCGCCAGCAGCTTGACAGGGATGGACTATGGCTACACCTTC. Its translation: CASSLTGMDYGYTF.

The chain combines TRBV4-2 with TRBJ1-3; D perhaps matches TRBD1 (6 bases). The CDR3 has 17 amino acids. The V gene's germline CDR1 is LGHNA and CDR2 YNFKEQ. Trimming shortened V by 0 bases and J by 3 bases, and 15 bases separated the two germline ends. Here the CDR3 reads CASSQDKGGASGNTIYF. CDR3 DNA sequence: TGTGCCAGCAGCCAAGATAAGGGGGGGGCCAGTGGAAACACCATATATTTT.

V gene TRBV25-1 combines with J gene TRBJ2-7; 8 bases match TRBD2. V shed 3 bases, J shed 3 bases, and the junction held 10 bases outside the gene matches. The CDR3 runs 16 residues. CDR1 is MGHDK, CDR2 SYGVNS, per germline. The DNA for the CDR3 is TGTGCCAGCAGTGAGGGGACTAGTTCTCCGGACTACGAGCAGTACTTC. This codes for CASSEGTSSPDYEQYF.

The DNA of the CDR3 is TGTGCCAGCAGCACCGACAGGGGGGTTGGCTACACCTTC. Translation: CASSTDRGVGYTF. The rearrangement joins TRBV12-3 or TRBV12-4 to TRBJ1-2; the match to TRBD1 covers 9 bases. This CDR3 comprises 13 residues. V gave up 6 bases and J gave up 7 bases; unmatched junction bases: 6.

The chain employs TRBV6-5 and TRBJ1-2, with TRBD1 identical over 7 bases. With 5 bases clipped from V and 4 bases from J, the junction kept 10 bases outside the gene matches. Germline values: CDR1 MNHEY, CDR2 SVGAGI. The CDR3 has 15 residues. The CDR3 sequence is CASSPRTGLGYGYTF. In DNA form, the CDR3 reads TGTGCCAGCAGTCCAAGGACAGGCTTAGGCTATGGCTACACCTTC.

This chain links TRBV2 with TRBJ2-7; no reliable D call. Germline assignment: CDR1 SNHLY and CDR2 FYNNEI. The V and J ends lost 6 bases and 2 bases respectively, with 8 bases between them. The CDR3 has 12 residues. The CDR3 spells CASRQIAYEQYF. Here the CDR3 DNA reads TGTGCCAGCAGACAGATAGCCTACGAGCAGTACTTC.

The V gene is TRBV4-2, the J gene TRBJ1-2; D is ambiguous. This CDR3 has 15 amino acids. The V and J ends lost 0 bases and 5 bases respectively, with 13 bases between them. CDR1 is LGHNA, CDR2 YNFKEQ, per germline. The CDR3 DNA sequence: TGTGCCAGCAGCCAAGATAACCGGGGAGGGTATGGCTACACCTTC. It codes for CASSQDNRGGYGYTF.

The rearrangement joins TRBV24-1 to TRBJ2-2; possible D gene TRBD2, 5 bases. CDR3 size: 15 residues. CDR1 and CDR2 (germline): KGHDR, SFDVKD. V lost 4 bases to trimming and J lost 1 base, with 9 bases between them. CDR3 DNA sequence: TGTGCCACCAGTGAACCAGAGGGGAACACCGGGGAGCTGTTTTTT. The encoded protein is CATSEPEGNTGELFF.

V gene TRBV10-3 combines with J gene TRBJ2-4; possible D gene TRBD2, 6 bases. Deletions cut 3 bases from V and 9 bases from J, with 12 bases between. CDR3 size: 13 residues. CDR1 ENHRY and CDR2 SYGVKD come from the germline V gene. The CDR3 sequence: CAISDGLRGIQYF. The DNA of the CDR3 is TGTGCCATCAGTGATGGTTTGCGGGGCATTCAGTACTTC.

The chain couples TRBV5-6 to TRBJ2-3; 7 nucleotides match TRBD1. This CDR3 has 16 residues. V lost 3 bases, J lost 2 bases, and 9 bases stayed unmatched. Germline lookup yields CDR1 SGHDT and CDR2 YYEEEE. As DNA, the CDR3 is TGTGCCAGCAGCTCCGACAGGGCCCCCCTCACAGATACGCAGTATTTT. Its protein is CASSSDRAPLTDTQYF.

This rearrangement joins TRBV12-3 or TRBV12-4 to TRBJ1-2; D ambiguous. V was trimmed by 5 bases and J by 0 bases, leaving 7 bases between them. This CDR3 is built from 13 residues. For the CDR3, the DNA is TGTGCCAGCAGTCCGATAGCTAACTATGGCTACACCTTC. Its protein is CASSPIANYGYTF.

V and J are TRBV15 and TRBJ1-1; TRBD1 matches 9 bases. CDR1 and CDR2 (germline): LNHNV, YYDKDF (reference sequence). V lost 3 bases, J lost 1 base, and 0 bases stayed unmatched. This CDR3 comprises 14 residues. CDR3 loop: CATSRDRGNTEAFF. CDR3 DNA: TGTGCCACCAGCAGGGACAGGGGGAACACTGAAGCTTTCTTT.

The CDR3 nucleotides are TGTGCCAGCAGGGGACAGGGGGCGAGGGCTGAAGCTTTCTTT. This sequence encodes CASRGQGARAEAFF. This chain uses TRBV3-1 (or the pseudogene TRBV3-2) with TRBJ1-1, with 12 nucleotides matching TRBD1. The length of the CDR3 is 14 residues. Germline-derived CDR1 and CDR2 are LGHDT and YNNKEL (reference sequence). J was trimmed by 6 bases and V by 6 bases; bases with no gene match: 5.

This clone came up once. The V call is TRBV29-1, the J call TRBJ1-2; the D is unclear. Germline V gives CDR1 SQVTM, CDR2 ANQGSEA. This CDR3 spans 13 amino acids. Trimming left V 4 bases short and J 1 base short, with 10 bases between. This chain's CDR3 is CSVGEGLNYGYTF. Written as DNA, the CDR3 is TGCAGCGTTGGGGAGGGTCTTAACTATGGCTACACCTTC. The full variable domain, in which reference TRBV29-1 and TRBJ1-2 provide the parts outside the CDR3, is SAVISQKPSRDICQRGTSLTIQCQVDSQVTMMFWYRQQPGQSLTLIATANQGSEATYESGFVIDKFPISRPNLTFSTLTVSNMSPEDSSIYLCSVGEGLNYGYTFGSGTRLTVV.

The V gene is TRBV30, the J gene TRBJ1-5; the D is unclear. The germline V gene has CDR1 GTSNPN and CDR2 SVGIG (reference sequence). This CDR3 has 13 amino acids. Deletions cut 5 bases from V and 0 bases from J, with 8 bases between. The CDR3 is CAWARNSNQPQHF. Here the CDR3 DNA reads TGTGCCTGGGCCAGGAATAGCAATCAGCCCCAGCATTTT.

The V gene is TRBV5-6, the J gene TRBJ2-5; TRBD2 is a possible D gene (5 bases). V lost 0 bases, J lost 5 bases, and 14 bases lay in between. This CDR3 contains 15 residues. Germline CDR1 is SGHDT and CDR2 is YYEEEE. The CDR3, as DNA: TGTGCCAGCAGCTTGGGGGCTGGGGAGACTGAGACCCAGTACTTC. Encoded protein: CASSLGAGETETQYF. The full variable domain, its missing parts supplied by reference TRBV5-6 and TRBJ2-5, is DAGVTQSPTHLIKTRGQQVTLRCSPKSGHDTVSWYQQALGQGPQFIFQYYEEEERQRGNFPDRFSGHQFPNYSSELNVNALLLGDSALYLCASSLGAGETETQYFGPGTRLLVL.

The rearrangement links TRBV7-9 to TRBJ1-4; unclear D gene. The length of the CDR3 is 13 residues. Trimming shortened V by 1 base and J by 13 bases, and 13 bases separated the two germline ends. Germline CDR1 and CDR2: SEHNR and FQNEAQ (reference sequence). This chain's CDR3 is CASSLGAWEGLFF. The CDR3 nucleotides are TGTGCCAGCAGCTTAGGAGCGTGGGAGGGACTGTTTTTT.

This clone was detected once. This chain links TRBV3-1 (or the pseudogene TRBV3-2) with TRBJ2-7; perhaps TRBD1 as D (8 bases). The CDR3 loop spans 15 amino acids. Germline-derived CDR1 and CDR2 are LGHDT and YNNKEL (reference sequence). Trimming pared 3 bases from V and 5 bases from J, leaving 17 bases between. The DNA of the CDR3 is TGTGCCAGCAGCCACAGCGGGACAGGTACCGACGAGCAGTACTTC. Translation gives CASSHSGTGTDEQYF.

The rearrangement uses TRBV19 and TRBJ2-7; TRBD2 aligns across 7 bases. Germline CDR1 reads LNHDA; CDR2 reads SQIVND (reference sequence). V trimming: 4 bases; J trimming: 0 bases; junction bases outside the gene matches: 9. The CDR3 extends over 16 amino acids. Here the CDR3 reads CASSTHGGVSSYEQYF. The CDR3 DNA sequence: TGTGCCAGTAGTACCCATGGGGGGGTGAGCTCCTACGAGCAGTACTTC.

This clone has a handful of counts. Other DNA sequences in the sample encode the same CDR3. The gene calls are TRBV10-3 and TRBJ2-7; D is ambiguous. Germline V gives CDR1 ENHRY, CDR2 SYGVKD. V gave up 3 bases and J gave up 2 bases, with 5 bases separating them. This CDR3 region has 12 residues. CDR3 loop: CAISDGAYEQYF. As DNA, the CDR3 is TGTGCCATCAGTGACGGTGCCTACGAGCAGTACTTC.